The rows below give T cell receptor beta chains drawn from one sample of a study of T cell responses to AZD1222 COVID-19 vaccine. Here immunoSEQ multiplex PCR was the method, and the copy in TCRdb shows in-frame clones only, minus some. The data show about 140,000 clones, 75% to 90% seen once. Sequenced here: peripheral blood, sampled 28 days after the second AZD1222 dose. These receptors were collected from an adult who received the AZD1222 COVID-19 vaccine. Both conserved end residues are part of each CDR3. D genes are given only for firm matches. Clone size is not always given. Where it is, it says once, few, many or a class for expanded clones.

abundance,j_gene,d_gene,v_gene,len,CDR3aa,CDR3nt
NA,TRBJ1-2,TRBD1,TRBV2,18,CASRFFPGQGATNYGYTF,TGTGCCAGCAGATTCTTTCCGGGACAGGGGGCTACCAACTATGGCTACACCTTC
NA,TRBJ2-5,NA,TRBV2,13,CASSVWGQETQYF,TGTGCCAGCAGTGTATGGGGGCAAGAGACCCAGTACTTC
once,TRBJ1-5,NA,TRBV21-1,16,CASSKFVTGSGQPQHF,TGTGCCAGCAGCAAATTCGTGACAGGGTCGGGACAGCCCCAGCATTTT
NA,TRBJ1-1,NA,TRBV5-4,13,CASSFDSFGEAFF,TGTGCCAGCAGCTTCGACTCTTTCGGGGAAGCTTTCTTT
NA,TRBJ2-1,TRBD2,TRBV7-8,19,CASSLTQIRTSGPWNEQFF,TGTGCCAGCAGCTTGACTCAAATCCGGACTAGCGGGCCGTGGAATGAGCAGTTCTTC
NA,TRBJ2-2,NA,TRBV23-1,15,CASSQFLLSKGELFF,TGCGCCAGCAGTCAATTCCTTCTCTCCAAGGGGGAGCTGTTTTTT
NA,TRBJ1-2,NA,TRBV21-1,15,CALGGQPDSNYGYTF,TGTGCCCTCGGGGGACAGCCCGATTCTAACTATGGCTACACCTTC
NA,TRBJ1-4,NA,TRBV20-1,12,CSASGRNEKLFF,TGCAGTGCTAGTGGCAGAAATGAAAAACTGTTTTTT
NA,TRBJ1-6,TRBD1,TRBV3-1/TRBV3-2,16,CASSETGRRRASPLHF,TGTGCCAGCAGCGAGACAGGGAGAAGAAGGGCCTCACCCCTCCACTTT
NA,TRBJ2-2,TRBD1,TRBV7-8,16,CASSPAQGASTGELFF,TGTGCCAGCAGCCCAGCCCAGGGGGCGAGCACCGGGGAGCTGTTTTTT
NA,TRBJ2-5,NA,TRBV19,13,CASTPAGVETQYF,TGTGCCAGTACCCCCGCCGGGGTGGAGACCCAGTACTTC
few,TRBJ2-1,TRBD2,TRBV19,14,CASSIGTGSGGKFF,TGTGCCAGTAGTATAGGGACGGGGAGCGGGGGAAAGTTCTTC
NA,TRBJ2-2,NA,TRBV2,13,CASSAGATGELFF,TGTGCCAGCAGCGCTGGGGCCACCGGGGAGCTGTTTTTT
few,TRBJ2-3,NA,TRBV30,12,CAWSPAPDTQYF,TGTGCCTGGAGCCCAGCCCCAGATACGCAGTATTTT
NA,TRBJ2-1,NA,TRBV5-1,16,CASHPSTGQSYNEQFF,TGCGCCAGCCACCCTTCAACAGGACAGAGTTACAATGAGCAGTTCTTC
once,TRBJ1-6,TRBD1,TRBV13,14,CASRSGQTNSPLHF,TGTGCCAGCAGATCGGGACAGACTAATTCACCCCTCCACTTT